This TCR beta chain was obtained from a study of a mutant IDH1 vaccine in newly diagnosed glioma. Study-wide context: Patients were pretreated with radiotherapy, temozolomide, or both, mostly both. Study-wide points: Immune responses induced by vaccination arose in approximately 93% of the patients.

For this clone: Its antigen is unidentified.

V was shortened by 8 bases and J by 0 bases, with 16 bases between the two germline ends. CDR3 size: 16 residues. In germline, CDR1 is ENHRY, CDR2 SYGVKD. The time point is: baseline, week 1 (first vaccination visit). Noted treatment: pre-vaccination baseline after standard-of-care therapy. The donors had new WHO grade 3 or 4 astrocytomas; these were IDH1-mutant and ATRX-lost. Some clones are missing from TCRdb's copy, which holds only in-frame ones; the method was immunoSEQ multiplex PCR. The data show 55,000 to 70,000 clones, 80% to 90% seen once. The V and J genes are TRBV10-3 and TRBJ1-4; a weak D match, TRBD1 (6 bases). The sequence was obtained from a man aged 25-45 years with glioma. Sequencing used PBMCs, obtained from a glioma patient treated with radiotherapy, temozolomide or both. CDR3 DNA: TGTGCCATCGGATCGGACAGAAGTCCAACTAATGAAAAACTGTTTTTT. Its protein product is CAIGSDRSPTNEKLFF.